The rows below give T cell receptor beta chains drawn from one sample of a study of Ad26.COV2.S vaccination and SARS-CoV-2 variants. Some clones are missing from TCRdb's copy, which holds only in-frame ones; the method was immunoSEQ multiplex PCR. The data show approximately 300,000 clones, about 82% seen once. This sample comprised peripheral blood, obtained in a trial of Ad26.COV2.S vaccine versus placebo. The receptor set was obtained from a person between 18 and 65 years old who received the Ad26.COV2.S COVID-19 vaccine or a placebo. Each CDR3 is given with its conserved first and last residue. Each record gives: clone size, V gene, J gene, D gene, CDR3 protein, CDR3 DNA. A D gene is named only where the DNA matches it firmly. Clone size is not always given. Where it is, it says once, few, many or a class for expanded clones.

NA,TRBV5-1,TRBJ2-1,TRBD2,CASSVQRGSYNEQFF,TGCGCCAGCAGCGTCCAGCGGGGGTCCTACAATGAGCAGTTCTTC
once,TRBV11-2,TRBJ2-7,NA,CASSLVRAEQYF,TGTGCCAGCAGCTTAGTGAGGGCAGAGCAGTACTTC
NA,TRBV19,TRBJ1-1,TRBD1,CASSQGGRGTEAFF,TGTGCCAGTTCTCAAGGCGGCAGGGGGACTGAAGCTTTCTTT
NA,TRBV7-2,TRBJ1-4,NA,CASSPTATNEKLFF,TGTGCCAGCAGTCCCACAGCAACTAATGAAAAACTGTTTTTT
NA,TRBV5-1,TRBJ1-4,NA,CASTTGTTNEKLFF,TGCGCCAGCACCACCGGGACAACTAATGAAAAACTGTTTTTT
few,TRBV9,TRBJ1-1,TRBD1,CASSSRQGSTEAFF,TGTGCCAGCAGCTCCCGACAGGGGAGCACTGAAGCTTTCTTT
few,TRBV4-2,TRBJ2-5,NA,CASSPWRGLDQETQYF,TGTGCCAGCAGCCCCTGGCGGGGGCTGGACCAAGAGACCCAGTACTTC
NA,TRBV11-2,TRBJ2-7,NA,CASSPPGAYEQYF,TGTGCCAGCAGCCCACCAGGGGCTTACGAGCAGTACTTC
NA,TRBV10-3,TRBJ2-5,TRBD1,CAISLQGQETQYF,TGTGCCATCAGTCTACAGGGGCAAGAGACCCAGTACTTC
NA,TRBV30,TRBJ1-1,NA,CAWNFNYLGTEAFF,TGTGCCTGGAACTTCAATTACCTGGGCACTGAAGCTTTCTTT
NA,TRBV7-9,TRBJ2-2,TRBD1,CASSLIGTGITGELFF,TGTGCCAGCAGCTTGATAGGGACAGGGATAACCGGGGAGCTGTTTTTT
NA,TRBV24-1,TRBJ2-5,NA,CATSDPPRETQYF,TGTGCCACCAGTGACCCCCCGAGAGAGACCCAGTACTTC
few,TRBV5-4,TRBJ2-3,NA,CASSLEGSTDTQYF,TGTGCCAGCAGCTTGGAGGGGTCCACAGATACGCAGTATTTT
NA,TRBV6-5,TRBJ1-2,NA,CASGPGQVKNYGYTF,TGTGCCAGCGGACCAGGCCAGGTGAAGAACTATGGCTACACCTTC
once,TRBV7-8,TRBJ1-5,NA,CASSQVGRSNQPQHF,TGTGCCAGCAGCCAGGTGGGACGGAGCAATCAGCCCCAGCATTTT
once,TRBV19,TRBJ1-5,NA,CASSIRFDQPQHF,TGTGCCAGTAGTATCAGGTTCGATCAGCCCCAGCATTTT
NA,TRBV7-2,TRBJ2-2,TRBD1,CASSSWTGEGTGELFF,TGTGCCAGCAGCTCCTGGACAGGGGAGGGAACCGGGGAGCTGTTTTTT
NA,TRBV29-1,TRBJ2-3,NA,CSVEGRRGLGPDTQYF,TGCAGCGTTGAAGGCCGACGAGGATTGGGGCCAGATACGCAGTATTTT
NA,TRBV6-5,TRBJ1-1,NA,CASKNLRAGDTEAFF,TGTGCCAGCAAGAATCTGCGGGCTGGGGACACTGAAGCTTTCTTT
NA,TRBV6-2/TRBV6-3,TRBJ2-1,NA,CASSYNLGGSGPSSYNEQFF,TGTGCCAGCAGTTACAATCTGGGGGGTAGCGGACCTTCCTCCTACAATGAGCAGTTCTTC
NA,TRBV11-2,TRBJ2-1,NA,CASSLYSEQFF,TGTGCCAGCAGCCTATATAGTGAGCAGTTCTTC
NA,TRBV7-2,TRBJ2-7,NA,CASSSRHPPYGTPYEQYF,TGTGCCAGCAGCTCCCGGCACCCTCCTTACGGGACACCCTACGAGCAGTACTTC
NA,TRBV23-1,TRBJ2-7,NA,CANDIAYEQYF,TGCGCCAACGACATCGCCTACGAGCAGTACTTC
NA,TRBV6-5,TRBJ1-2,NA,CASRLTGWEGYTF,TGTGCCAGCAGGCTTACAGGGTGGGAAGGCTACACCTTC
NA,TRBV24-1,TRBJ1-2,TRBD1,CATSERDRANYGYTF,TGTGCCACCAGTGAAAGGGACAGGGCTAACTATGGCTACACCTTC
once,TRBV6-4,TRBJ2-7,NA,CASSTYYEQYF,TGTGCCAGCAGTACATACTACGAGCAGTACTTC
NA,TRBV19,TRBJ2-3,NA,CASSTDTSPSTDTQYF,TGTGCCAGTAGTACTGACACATCCCCTAGCACAGATACGCAGTATTTT
NA,TRBV6-5,TRBJ1-4,TRBD1,CASSYGTATNEKLFF,TGTGCCAGCAGTTATGGGACAGCAACTAATGAAAAACTGTTTTTT
many,TRBV5-6,TRBJ1-2,NA,CASSLLGDTKNYGYTF,TGTGCCAGCAGCTTGCTCGGAGACACCAAAAACTATGGCTACACCTTC
NA,TRBV7-8,TRBJ1-1,NA,CASSLAGFGENTEAFF,TGTGCCAGCAGCTTAGCCGGTTTTGGGGAGAACACTGAAGCTTTCTTT
NA,TRBV4-1,TRBJ2-3,TRBD1,CASSQVHRGADTQYF,TGCGCCAGCAGCCAAGTGCACAGGGGCGCAGATACGCAGTATTTT
NA,TRBV7-9,TRBJ2-2,TRBD2,CASSHVGTELAGVTGELFF,TGTGCCAGCAGCCATGTTGGGACAGAGCTAGCGGGGGTTACCGGGGAGCTGTTTTTT
NA,TRBV30,TRBJ2-5,NA,CAWSVPSAHQETQYF,TGTGCCTGGAGTGTACCCAGCGCCCACCAAGAGACCCAGTACTTC
NA,TRBV3-1/TRBV3-2,TRBJ2-3,NA,CASSPSGTDTQYF,TGTGCCAGCAGCCCCTCTGGTACAGATACGCAGTATTTT
NA,TRBV5-1,TRBJ1-5,NA,CASSSMGGHQPQHF,TGCGCCAGCAGCTCCATGGGGGGGCATCAGCCCCAGCATTTT
NA,TRBV13,TRBJ2-7,NA,CASSSDTYEQYF,TGTGCCAGCAGCTCGGACACCTACGAGCAGTACTTC
NA,TRBV30,TRBJ2-5,NA,CAWSKRDGTQYF,TGTGCCTGGAGTAAACGGGACGGGACCCAGTACTTC
few,TRBV14,TRBJ2-2,NA,CASSPLATGELFF,TGTGCCAGCAGCCCGCTCGCCACCGGGGAGCTGTTTTTT